A selection of T cell receptor beta chains follows, all from one sample in a study of Ad26.COV2.S vaccination and SARS-CoV-2 variants. Libraries were prepared by immunoSEQ multiplex PCR; TCRdb keeps only in-frame clonotypes and omits some of them. The table lists hundreds of thousands of clones, 86% of them singletons. The specimen was peripheral blood, collected in a trial of Ad26.COV2.S vaccine versus placebo. All receptors derive from a person aged 18-60 years who received the Ad26.COV2.S COVID-19 vaccine or a placebo. Both conserved end residues are part of each CDR3. The D gene is left open where the match is weak. The size of a clone is reported for some rows only, either as once, few or many, or as a class for expanded clones.

V: TRBV7-2
size: -
J: TRBJ2-7
D: TRBD2
CDR3: CASSQTSGRFEQYF
DNA: TGTGCCAGCAGCCAGACTAGCGGGAGGTTCGAGCAGTACTTC

V: TRBV19
size: -
J: TRBJ2-1
D: TRBD1
CDR3: CASSPGGTGVDEQFF
DNA: TGTGCCAGTAGCCCGGGGGGGACAGGGGTCGATGAGCAGTTCTTC

V: TRBV7-3
size: -
J: TRBJ1-1
D: -
CDR3: CASSSQGNTEAFF
DNA: TGTGCCAGCAGCTCACAGGGGAACACTGAAGCTTTCTTT

V: TRBV28
size: -
J: TRBJ1-4
D: -
CDR3: CATQWGATNEKLFF
DNA: TGTGCCACCCAATGGGGGGCAACTAATGAAAAACTGTTTTTT

V: TRBV4-2
size: -
J: TRBJ1-5
D: TRBD1
CDR3: CASSHEGQGLHQPQHF
DNA: TGTGCCAGCAGCCATGAAGGACAGGGACTTCATCAGCCCCAGCATTTT

V: TRBV2
size: -
J: TRBJ2-4
D: -
CDR3: CASKWSKNIQYF
DNA: TGTGCCAGCAAATGGTCCAAAAACATTCAGTACTTC

V: TRBV5-1
size: -
J: TRBJ2-2
D: -
CDR3: CASSLYTDTGELFF
DNA: TGCGCCAGCAGCTTGTACACGGACACCGGGGAGCTGTTTTTT

V: TRBV19
size: once
J: TRBJ2-2
D: -
CDR3: CASSGGTFESAGELFF
DNA: TGTGCCAGTAGTGGGGGGACCTTCGAAAGTGCCGGGGAGCTGTTTTTT

V: TRBV6-5
size: many
J: TRBJ2-7
D: -
CDR3: CASSSSEIGPAYEQYF
DNA: -

V: TRBV7-2
size: once
J: TRBJ1-3
D: -
CDR3: CASSLSGTGNTIYF
DNA: TGTGCCAGCAGCTTAAGCGGGACTGGAAACACCATATATTTT

V: TRBV24-1
size: -
J: TRBJ1-2
D: -
CDR3: CATSDSGQYGYTF
DNA: TGTGCCACCAGTGATTCCGGACAGTATGGCTACACCTTC

V: TRBV28
size: -
J: TRBJ2-1
D: TRBD2
CDR3: CASSRSGEGGNEQFF
DNA: TGTGCCAGCAGCCGCAGCGGGGAAGGAGGCAATGAGCAGTTCTTC

V: TRBV6-2/TRBV6-3
size: -
J: TRBJ1-2
D: -
CDR3: CASSYGYGYTF
DNA: TGTGCCAGCAGTTACGGATATGGCTACACCTTC

V: TRBV28
size: -
J: TRBJ2-1
D: -
CDR3: CASSRAIGSNEQFF
DNA: TGTGCCAGCAGTCGGGCCATTGGGTCTAATGAGCAGTTCTTC

V: TRBV5-4
size: -
J: TRBJ2-3
D: TRBD2
CDR3: CASSFGGGARDTQYF
DNA: TGTGCCAGCAGCTTCGGCGGGGGGGCCCGAGATACGCAGTATTTT

V: TRBV4-3
size: -
J: TRBJ1-5
D: -
CDR3: CASSQDVSPSNQPQHF
DNA: TGCGCCAGCAGCCAAGATGTGTCACCTTCTAATCAGCCCCAGCATTTT

V: TRBV5-1
size: -
J: TRBJ2-1
D: -
CDR3: CASSLGASYNEQFF
DNA: TGCGCCAGCAGCTTGGGGGCATCCTACAATGAGCAGTTCTTC

V: TRBV27
size: -
J: TRBJ1-1
D: -
CDR3: CASSLWGINTEAFF
DNA: TGTGCCAGCAGTTTATGGGGCATAAACACTGAAGCTTTCTTT

V: TRBV4-3
size: -
J: TRBJ2-7
D: -
CDR3: CASSQGPTSYEQYF
DNA: TGCGCCAGCAGCCAGGGACCGACCTCCTACGAGCAGTACTTC

V: TRBV27
size: once
J: TRBJ1-5
D: TRBD1
CDR3: CASSLKATGRQPQHF
DNA: TGTGCCAGCAGTTTAAAGGCGACAGGGAGACAGCCCCAGCATTTT

V: TRBV2
size: -
J: TRBJ2-7
D: -
CDR3: CASSGGPRPLF
DNA: TGTGCCAGCAGCGGCGGACCACGCCCGCTCTTC

V: TRBV6-5
size: -
J: TRBJ2-1
D: -
CDR3: CASSYSQGLEQFF
DNA: TGTGCCAGCAGTTACTCACAGGGACTCGAGCAGTTCTTC

V: TRBV4-2
size: -
J: TRBJ2-3
D: TRBD2
CDR3: CASSQESSGGIDTQYF
DNA: TGTGCCAGCAGCCAAGAGTCTAGCGGGGGGATAGATACGCAGTATTTT

V: TRBV28
size: -
J: TRBJ2-3
D: -
CDR3: CATFHWGFAADTQYF
DNA: TGTGCCACCTTCCACTGGGGGTTCGCAGCAGATACGCAGTATTTT

V: TRBV13
size: -
J: TRBJ2-2
D: -
CDR3: CASSYLSGPNGELFF
DNA: TGTGCCAGCAGCTACCTATCGGGCCCGAACGGGGAGCTGTTTTTT

V: TRBV7-2
size: -
J: TRBJ1-1
D: -
CDR3: CASSPPALTEAFF
DNA: TGTGCCAGCAGCCCGCCGGCCCTCACTGAAGCTTTCTTT

V: TRBV2
size: -
J: TRBJ2-7
D: TRBD2
CDR3: CASSEWGGGGNEQYF
DNA: TGTGCCAGCAGTGAATGGGGCGGGGGTGGCAACGAGCAGTACTTC

V: TRBV4-1
size: -
J: TRBJ2-1
D: -
CDR3: CASSLTPLASSYNEQFF
DNA: TGCGCCAGCAGCCTAACCCCCCTAGCGAGCTCCTACAATGAGCAGTTCTTC

V: TRBV25-1
size: -
J: TRBJ2-7
D: -
CDR3: CASSERLGGPGYEQYF
DNA: TGTGCCAGCAGTGAAAGGTTAGGGGGGCCAGGGTACGAGCAGTACTTC

V: TRBV7-9
size: -
J: TRBJ1-1
D: -
CDR3: CASSLGLGENTEAFF
DNA: TGTGCCAGCAGCTTAGGTCTCGGGGAGAACACTGAAGCTTTCTTT

V: TRBV5-4
size: -
J: TRBJ1-1
D: TRBD1
CDR3: CASSSPGGGGGSEAFF
DNA: TGTGCCAGCAGCTCCCCGGGTGGAGGGGGCGGCTCTGAAGCTTTCTTT

V: TRBV7-3
size: -
J: TRBJ1-4
D: -
CDR3: CASSSHRDNAEKLFF
DNA: TGTGCCAGCAGCTCTCACCGGGACAATGCTGAAAAACTGTTTTTT

V: TRBV29-1
size: -
J: TRBJ2-2
D: -
CDR3: CSVVRVLTGELFF
DNA: TGCAGCGTTGTTAGGGTTCTCACCGGGGAGCTGTTTTTT

V: TRBV18
size: -
J: TRBJ1-2
D: TRBD1
CDR3: CASSPQGDNYGYTF
DNA: TGTGCCAGCTCACCCCAGGGGGATAACTATGGCTACACCTTC

V: TRBV12-3/TRBV12-4
size: -
J: TRBJ2-3
D: -
CDR3: CASSLWSTDTQYF
DNA: TGTGCCAGCAGTTTATGGAGCACAGATACGCAGTATTTT

V: TRBV27
size: -
J: TRBJ2-1
D: TRBD2
CDR3: CASSPLAGDHNEQFF
DNA: TGTGCCAGCAGTCCGCTAGCGGGAGACCACAATGAGCAGTTCTTC

V: TRBV30
size: -
J: TRBJ1-5
D: -
CDR3: CAWSVCRNPGPTINSNQPQHF
DNA: TGTGCCTGGAGTGTGTGTAGGAACCCGGGACCGACTATTAATAGCAATCAGCCCCAGCATTTT

V: TRBV9
size: -
J: TRBJ2-3
D: -
CDR3: CASSEDSSTDTQYF
DNA: TGTGCCAGCAGCGAAGACTCTAGCACAGATACGCAGTATTTT

V: TRBV24-1
size: -
J: TRBJ2-2
D: -
CDR3: CATSETGRDTGELFF
DNA: TGTGCCACCAGTGAGACGGGTAGGGACACCGGGGAGCTGTTTTTT

V: TRBV29-1
size: -
J: TRBJ2-6
D: -
CDR3: CSVLVDFSGANVLTF
DNA: TGCAGCGTTCTGGTAGATTTCTCTGGGGCCAACGTCCTGACTTTC

V: TRBV5-1
size: -
J: TRBJ2-5
D: -
CDR3: CASSFTGPAETQYF
DNA: TGCGCCAGCAGCTTTACCGGACCCGCAGAGACCCAGTACTTC

V: TRBV5-5
size: -
J: TRBJ2-7
D: -
CDR3: CASSLGPVTGSYEQYF
DNA: TGTGCCAGCAGCTTGGGCCCTGTAACGGGCTCCTACGAGCAGTACTTC

V: TRBV6-6
size: -
J: TRBJ2-1
D: -
CDR3: CASNILSGSYNEQFF
DNA: TGTGCCAGCAACATACTTAGCGGCTCCTACAATGAGCAGTTCTTC

V: TRBV27
size: -
J: TRBJ2-1
D: TRBD2
CDR3: CASSSGLAGGRNEQFF
DNA: TGTGCCAGCAGTTCCGGACTAGCGGGGGGGCGGAATGAGCAGTTCTTC

V: TRBV7-9
size: -
J: TRBJ2-2
D: -
CDR3: CAIPSGELFF
DNA: TGTGCCATCCCCTCCGGGGAGCTGTTTTTT

V: TRBV4-2
size: -
J: TRBJ1-1
D: TRBD1
CDR3: CASSQQGQGGTEAFF
DNA: TGTGCCAGCAGCCAACAGGGGCAGGGGGGGACTGAAGCTTTCTTT

V: TRBV5-6
size: -
J: TRBJ1-2
D: -
CDR3: CASSFRDGDNYGYTF
DNA: TGTGCCAGCAGCTTCCGGGACGGAGATAACTATGGCTACACCTTC

V: TRBV18
size: -
J: TRBJ2-2
D: -
CDR3: CASSPPWPPTGELFF
DNA: TGTGCCAGCTCACCACCGTGGCCCCCCACCGGGGAGCTGTTTTTT

V: TRBV15
size: -
J: TRBJ1-1
D: -
CDR3: CATSRVPGRVTEAFF
DNA: TGTGCCACCAGCAGAGTCCCAGGGCGCGTGACTGAAGCTTTCTTT

V: TRBV19
size: -
J: TRBJ2-7
D: TRBD1
CDR3: CASSPWTGFEQYF
DNA: TGTGCCAGTAGTCCATGGACAGGGTTCGAGCAGTACTTC

V: TRBV9
size: -
J: TRBJ2-5
D: TRBD2
CDR3: CASSVGTGGKETQYF
DNA: TGTGCCAGCAGCGTAGGCACGGGGGGGAAAGAGACCCAGTACTTC

V: TRBV10-3
size: -
J: TRBJ2-3
D: -
CDR3: CAISDSTDTQYF
DNA: TGTGCCATCAGTGACAGCACAGATACGCAGTATTTT

V: TRBV7-9
size: -
J: TRBJ2-7
D: -
CDR3: CASSLEVEQYF
DNA: TGTGCCAGCAGCTTGGAAGTCGAGCAGTACTTC

V: TRBV6-2/TRBV6-3
size: -
J: TRBJ2-1
D: TRBD2
CDR3: CASSYGGSMGNEQFF
DNA: TGTGCCAGCAGTTACGGCGGGAGTATGGGTAATGAGCAGTTCTTC